This T cell receptor beta chain was obtained from a study of blood T cell repertoires in COVID-19. The overall study: Material from acute and convalescent COVID-19 was sourced from the United States, Italy and Spain. The cDNA or gDNA used as material had been derived from T cells, B-cell-depleted T cells, or PBMCs.

This clone was seen only a few times. V lost 7 bases and J lost 3, with 10 bases in between. This CDR3 comprises 13 residues. Germline CDR1 and CDR2: LNHDA and SQIVND (reference sequence). Produced via immunoSEQ multiplex PCR; TCRdb's table is partial and in-frame only. This sample carries 100,000 to 150,000 clones, about 85% of them seen once, and the ten largest clones take 20% to 30%. Sequencing was performed on peripheral blood. The rearrangement uses TRBV19 and TRBJ1-5, with a weak D call TRBD1 (5 bases). The TCR originated in a woman older than 75 with acute or convalescent COVID-19. The CDR3 region has the DNA TGTGCCAGTATGGGGGGTTTCAATCAGCCCCAGCATTTT. It yields the protein CASMGGFNQPQHF.